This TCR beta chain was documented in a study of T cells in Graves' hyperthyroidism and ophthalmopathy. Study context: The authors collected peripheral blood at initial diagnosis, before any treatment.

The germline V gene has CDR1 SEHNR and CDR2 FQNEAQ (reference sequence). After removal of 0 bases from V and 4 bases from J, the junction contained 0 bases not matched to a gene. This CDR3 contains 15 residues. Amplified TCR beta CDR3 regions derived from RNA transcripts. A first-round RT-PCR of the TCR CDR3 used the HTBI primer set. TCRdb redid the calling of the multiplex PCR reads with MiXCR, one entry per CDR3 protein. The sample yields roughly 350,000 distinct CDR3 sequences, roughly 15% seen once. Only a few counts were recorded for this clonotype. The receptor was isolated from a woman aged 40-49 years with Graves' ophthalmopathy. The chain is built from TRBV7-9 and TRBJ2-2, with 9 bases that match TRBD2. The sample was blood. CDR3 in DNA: TGTGCCAGCAGCTTAGCTAGCGGGAGCACCGGGGAGCTGTTTTTT. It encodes CASSLASGSTGELFF.